A selection of T cell receptor beta chains follows, all from one sample in a study of blood T cell repertoires in COVID-19. Some clones are missing from TCRdb's copy, which holds only in-frame ones; the method was immunoSEQ multiplex PCR. The sample contains about 400,000 clones, around 86% of which appear only once. Material for sequencing was peripheral blood. The source of these receptors is a woman in her 30s with active or convalescent COVID-19. Both conserved end residues are trimmed from each CDR3. A D gene is named only where the DNA matches it firmly.

d_gene	v_gene	j_gene	CDR3aa
TRBD1	TRBV14	TRBJ2-5	ASSQSSEQGAQTQY
.	TRBV6-5	TRBJ1-1	ASSGQLRIEAF
TRBD1	TRBV19	TRBJ2-7	ASSNRPTGGTYEQY
.	TRBV5-4	TRBJ2-1	ASSLETYNEQF
.	TRBV27	TRBJ1-5	ASSYEAYSNQPQH
.	TRBV7-2	TRBJ1-4	ASSLELWEKNEKLF
TRBD1	TRBV5-1	TRBJ2-2	ASSLDPDRAPMLQLF
.	TRBV4-1	TRBJ1-1	ASSRGGWGSGTEAF
TRBD1	TRBV2	TRBJ2-7	ASTDPGQGADEQY
TRBD1	TRBV25-1	TRBJ1-1	ASSGTGGVFWGTEAF
.	TRBV6-5	TRBJ1-1	ASSYWGAEAF
.	TRBV5-1	TRBJ1-1	ASSATEANTEAF
.	TRBV6-1	TRBJ2-1	ASSPTTGEQF
.	TRBV10-3	TRBJ1-1	AISEDQGRNTEAF
TRBD2	TRBV3-1/TRBV3-2	TRBJ2-7	ASSLSGNPSEQY
.	TRBV2	TRBJ2-7	ASNRVSGEQY
TRBD2	TRBV29-1	TRBJ2-3	SASGAPTDTQY
TRBD2	TRBV19	TRBJ2-3	ASSIDETSGTDTQY
TRBD1	TRBV6-4	TRBJ2-5	ASSLTGEQETQY
TRBD2	TRBV4-2	TRBJ2-2	ASSQLGAGEIWYTGELF
.	TRBV5-4	TRBJ1-4	ASSLYTGSNEKLF
.	TRBV7-9	TRBJ1-1	ASSATTALNTEAF
.	TRBV27	TRBJ1-2	ASSSRYPSYGYT
.	TRBV15	TRBJ2-5	ATSRVTTGVRQETQY
TRBD2	TRBV7-2	TRBJ2-5	ASSLGRLASGGQETQY
TRBD1	TRBV5-1	TRBJ2-5	ASSSQGAGQETQY
.	TRBV5-6	TRBJ2-7	ASSASGFAYEQY
.	TRBV29-1	TRBJ1-4	SASQGANEKLF